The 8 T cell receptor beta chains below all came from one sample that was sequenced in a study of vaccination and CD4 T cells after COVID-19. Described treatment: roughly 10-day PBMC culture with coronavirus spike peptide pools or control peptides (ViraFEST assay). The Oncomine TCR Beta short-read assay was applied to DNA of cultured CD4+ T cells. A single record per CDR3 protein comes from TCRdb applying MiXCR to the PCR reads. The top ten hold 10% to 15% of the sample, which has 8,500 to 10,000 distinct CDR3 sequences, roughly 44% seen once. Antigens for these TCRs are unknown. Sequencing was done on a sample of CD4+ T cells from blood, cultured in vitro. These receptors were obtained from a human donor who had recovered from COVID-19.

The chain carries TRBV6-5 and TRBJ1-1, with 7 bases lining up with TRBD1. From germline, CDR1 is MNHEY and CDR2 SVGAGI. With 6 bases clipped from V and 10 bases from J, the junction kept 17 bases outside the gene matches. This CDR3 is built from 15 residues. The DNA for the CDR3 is TGTGCCAGCAGGTACCCCACAGGGGCCCTAAGAGGAGCTTTCTTT. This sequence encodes CASRYPTGALRGAFF.

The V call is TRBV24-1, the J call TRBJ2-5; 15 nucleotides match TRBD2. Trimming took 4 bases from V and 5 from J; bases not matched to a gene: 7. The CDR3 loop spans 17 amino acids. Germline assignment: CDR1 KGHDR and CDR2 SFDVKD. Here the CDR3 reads CATSEKGLAGGWETQYF. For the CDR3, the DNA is TGTGCCACCAGTGAGAAGGGACTAGCGGGGGGCTGGGAGACCCAGTACTTC.

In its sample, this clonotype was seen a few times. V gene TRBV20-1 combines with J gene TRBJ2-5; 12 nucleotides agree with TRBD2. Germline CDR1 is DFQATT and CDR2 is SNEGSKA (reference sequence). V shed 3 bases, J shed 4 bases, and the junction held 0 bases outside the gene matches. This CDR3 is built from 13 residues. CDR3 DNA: TGCAGTGCTAGGGGACTAGCGGGAGAGACCCAGTACTTC. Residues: CSARGLAGETQYF.

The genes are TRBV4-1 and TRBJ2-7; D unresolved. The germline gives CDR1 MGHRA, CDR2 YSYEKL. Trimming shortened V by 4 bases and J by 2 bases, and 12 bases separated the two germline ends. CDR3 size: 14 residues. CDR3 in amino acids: CASSPRTDTYEQYF. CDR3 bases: TGCGCCAGCAGCCCCAGGACGGATACCTACGAGCAGTACTTC.

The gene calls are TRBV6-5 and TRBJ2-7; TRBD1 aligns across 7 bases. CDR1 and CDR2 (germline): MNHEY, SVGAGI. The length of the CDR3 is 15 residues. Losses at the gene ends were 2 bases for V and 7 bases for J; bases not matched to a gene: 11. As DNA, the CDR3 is TGTGCCAGCAGTTACCAGGGACAGAGCAGGAGGGAGCAGTACTTC. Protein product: CASSYQGQSRREQYF.

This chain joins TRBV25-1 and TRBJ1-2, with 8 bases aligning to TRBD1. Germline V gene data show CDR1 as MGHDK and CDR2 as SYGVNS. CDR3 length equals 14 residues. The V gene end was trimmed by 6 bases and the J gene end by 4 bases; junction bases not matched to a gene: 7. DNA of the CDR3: TGTGCCAGCAGCGCAGGGGGCGCGAGCTATGGCTACACCTTC. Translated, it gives CASSAGGASYGYTF.

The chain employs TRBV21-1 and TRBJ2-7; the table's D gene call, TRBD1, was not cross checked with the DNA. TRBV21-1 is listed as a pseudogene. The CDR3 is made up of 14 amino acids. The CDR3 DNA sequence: TGTGCCAGCAACAGGACAGGAGGGTCCTACGAGCAGTACTTC. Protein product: CASNRTGGSYEQYF.

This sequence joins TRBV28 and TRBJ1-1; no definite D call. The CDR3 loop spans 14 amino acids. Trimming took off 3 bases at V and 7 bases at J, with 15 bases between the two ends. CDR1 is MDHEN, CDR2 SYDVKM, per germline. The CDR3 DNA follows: TGTGCCAGCAGTTTTGGCTCCCTAGCGGGTGAAGCTTTCTTT. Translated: CASSFGSLAGEAFF.